A single sample gave rise to the 21 T cell receptor beta chains below, sequenced in a study of shared clonotypes between healthy human individuals. CD45RO-negative, CCR7-positively selected cells formed the naive CD8 fraction, excluding terminally differentiated effector memory CD45RA+ cells. Some clones are missing from TCRdb's copy, which holds only in-frame ones; the method was immunoSEQ multiplex PCR. The sample has millions of clones, 85% to 95% seen once. Sequences were obtained from naive CD8+ T cells from PBMCs. Every receptor here comes from a man aged 18 to 30 in good health. Some clones in this sample may be carry-over from other donors' samples.

CDR3 region: CASSPRIPFEENEQFF. CDR3 DNA sequence: TGTGCCAGCAGCCCCCGTATCCCTTTTGAGGAGAATGAGCAGTTCTTC. The chain has TRBV7-8 and TRBJ2-1; D remains unclear. This CDR3 spans 16 amino acids. The germline CDR1 and CDR2 sequences are SGHVS and FQNEAQ. Trimming took 5 bases from V and 7 from J, leaving 21 bases between them.

This clone was found a few times. The chain has TRBV7-9 and TRBJ1-2; D unclear. This CDR3 is built from 14 residues. Trimming shortened V by 5 bases and J by 2 bases, and 12 bases separated the two germline ends. Germline V lookup: CDR1 SEHNR, CDR2 FQNEAQ (reference sequence). The CDR3 DNA reads as TGTGCCAGCAGCGCCCTACGAGAAAACTATGGCTACACCTTC. The encoded protein is CASSALRENYGYTF.

The V and J genes are TRBV14 and TRBJ2-6; 9 positions agree with TRBD1. CDR1 and CDR2 from the germline V gene are SGHDN and FVKESK. The CDR3 is made up of 17 amino acids. The V gene end was trimmed by 4 bases and the J gene end by 4 bases; junction bases not matched to a gene: 8. CDR3 sequence: CASSPGQGLGGANVLTF. The CDR3 nucleotides are TGTGCCAGCAGCCCGGGACAGGGCCTGGGGGGGGCCAACGTCCTGACTTTC.

This chain's CDR3 is CAWSDTYNEQFF. For the CDR3, the DNA is TGTGCCTGGAGTGATACCTACAATGAGCAGTTCTTC. V gene TRBV30 combines with J gene TRBJ2-1, with D hard to call. Germline CDR1 GTSNPN, CDR2 SVGIG (reference sequence). With 1 base removed from V and 2 bases from J, the gap between germline ends came to 3 bases. The CDR3 spans 12 residues. Full variable domain (rest looked up from reference TRBV30 and TRBJ2-1): SQTIHQWPATLVQPVGSPLSLECTVEGTSNPNLYWYRQAAGRGLQLLFYSVGIGQISSEVPQNLSASRPQDRQFILSSKKLLLSDSGFYLCAWSDTYNEQFFGPGTRLTVL.

This chain uses TRBV5-6 with TRBJ2-7; D unclear. Germline V gene sequence: CDR1 SGHDT, CDR2 YYEEEE. The CDR3 runs to 12 residues. The V and J ends lost 3 bases and 4 bases respectively, with 8 bases between them. The CDR3 is CASSSAAYEQYF. The CDR3 DNA reads TGTGCCAGCAGCTCCGCCGCATACGAGCAGTACTTC.

The V gene is TRBV7-2, the J gene TRBJ1-5; D gene uncertain. The V gene lost 5 bases and the J gene lost 0 bases, with 14 bases spanning the gap. This CDR3 is 16 amino acids long. Germline V gene data show CDR1 as SGHTA and CDR2 as FQGNSA. The CDR3, as DNA: TGTGCCAGCAGCAAAAATTATGGTTATAGCAATCAGCCCCAGCATTTT. Protein: CASSKNYGYSNQPQHF.

The J gene is TRBJ2-4, the V gene TRBV7-9, with TRBD2 as a possible D gene (6 bases). The CDR3 covers 14 residues. Germline V CDR1 and CDR2: SEHNR, FQNEAQ (reference sequence). V was pared by 1 base and J by 8 bases, with 12 bases between. Written as DNA, the CDR3 is TGTGCCAGCAGCTTAGGGAGGGGCTGGGACATTCAGTACTTC. Translation gives CASSLGRGWDIQYF.

The rearrangement joins TRBV2 to TRBJ2-7; D unresolved. Germline CDR1 reads SNHLY; CDR2 reads FYNNEI. V lost 7 bases and J lost 3, with 7 bases in between. The CDR3 runs to 11 residues. CDR3 amino acids: CASTDGYEQYF. The CDR3, as DNA: TGTGCCAGCACCGACGGCTACGAGCAGTACTTC.

This clone was counted a single time. The V and J genes are TRBV9 and TRBJ2-1; D unclear. The ends were cut back, 3 bases at V and 8 bases at J, with 18 bases in the middle. Germline-derived CDR1 and CDR2 are SGDLS and YYNGEE. The CDR3 totals 15 residues. CDR3 coding DNA: TGTGCCAGCAGCGGTAGTAGTGACTTCCCCTATGAGCAGTTCTTC. This translates into CASSGSSDFPYEQFF.

The gene calls are TRBV7-9 and TRBJ1-2, with D tentatively TRBD1 (5 bases). V gave up 4 bases and J gave up 4 bases, with 13 bases separating them. The CDR3 sequence is 14 residues long. The germline V gene encodes CDR1 SEHNR and CDR2 FQNEAQ (reference sequence). CDR3 sequence: CASSYKGPLYGYTF. DNA for the CDR3: TGTGCCAGCAGCTACAAGGGACCGCTCTATGGCTACACCTTC. The complete variable domain, with remaining parts taken from reference TRBV7-9 and TRBJ1-2, reads DTGVSQNPRHKITKRGQNVTFRCDPISEHNRLYWYRQTLGQGPEFLTYFQNEAQLEKSRLLSDRFSAERPKGSFSTLEIQRTEQGDSAMYLCASSYKGPLYGYTFGSGTRLTVV.

J is TRBJ1-1 and V is TRBV6-1, with D possibly matching TRBD1 (6 bases). Germline V gene sequence: CDR1 MNHNS, CDR2 SASEGT. The CDR3 has 13 amino acids. V lost 8 bases and J 5 bases, leaving 15 bases between the germline ends. CDR3 residues: CASAPRGITEAFF. The CDR3 DNA sequence: TGTGCCAGCGCCCCGAGGGGGATAACTGAAGCTTTCTTT.

The chain uses TRBV5-6 and TRBJ2-7, with TRBD1 as a possible D gene (5 bases). Germline CDR1 SGHDT, CDR2 YYEEEE. This CDR3 has 13 residues. V was cut by 5 bases and J by 5 bases, with 14 bases left in between. Here the CDR3 DNA reads TGTGCCAGCAGTTATCAGGGTGGCGACGAGCAGTACTTC. Translated, it gives CASSYQGGDEQYF.

The rearrangement joins TRBV5-8 to TRBJ1-2; unclear D gene. Trimming removed 0 bases at V and 4 bases at J, with 16 bases between. Germline V gene lookup returns CDR1 SGHTS and CDR2 YDEGEE. CDR3 size: 16 residues. CDR3 DNA: TGTGCCAGCAGCTTGGGTCGAATGGCAGCCCGCTATGGCTACACCTTC. This translates into CASSLGRMAARYGYTF.

The table lists this clone with a count of one. The chain recombines TRBV4-3 with TRBJ2-7; D is perhaps TRBD1 (5 bases). The V and J ends lost 0 bases and 4 bases respectively, with 13 bases between them. This CDR3 is 15 amino acids long. Germline CDR1 reads LGHNA; CDR2 reads YSLEER. The CDR3 DNA is TGCGCCAGCAGCCAAGATTGGCGCAGGGAATACGAGCAGTACTTC. It specifies CASSQDWRREYEQYF.

The rearrangement joins TRBV7-2 to TRBJ1-2, with D maybe TRBD1 (5 bases). This CDR3 contains 15 residues. The V end was cut by 1 base, the J end by 0 bases, with 9 bases between. Germline CDR1 is SGHTA and CDR2 is FQGNSA. This CDR3 reads CASSLVVRANYGYTF. CDR3 bases: TGTGCCAGCAGCTTAGTCGTCAGGGCTAACTATGGCTACACCTTC. The variable domain in full, completed from reference TRBV7-2 and TRBJ1-2, reads GAGVSQSPSNKVTEKGKDVELRCDPISGHTALYWYRQSLGQGLEFLIYFQGNSAPDKSGLPSDRFSAERTGGSVSTLTIQRTQQEDSAVYLCASSLVVRANYGYTFGSGTRLTVV.

About this clone itself: Different DNA sequences within this sample yield the same CDR3. The J gene is TRBJ2-7, the V gene TRBV2; TRBD1 might be the D (5 bases). V was cut by 8 bases and J by 0 bases, with 11 bases left in between. Germline lookup yields CDR1 SNHLY and CDR2 FYNNEI. There are 13 residues in the CDR3. The CDR3 loop reads CASSGAVSYEQYF. The CDR3 DNA is TGTGCCAGCTCTGGGGCGGTCTCCTACGAGCAGTACTTC.

This rearrangement joins TRBV27 to TRBJ2-7; 7 bases line up with TRBD1. Germline assignment: CDR1 MNHEY and CDR2 SMNVEV (reference sequence). CDR3 length: 14 residues. The J segment lost 7 bases and the V segment lost 5 bases, leaving 11 bases of the junction unmatched. This chain's CDR3 is CASSNLDRDLEQYF. In DNA form, the CDR3 reads TGTGCCAGCAGTAACTTAGACAGGGATTTAGAGCAGTACTTC.

The V and J genes are TRBV19 and TRBJ1-4; tentative D call: TRBD1 (5 bases). Germline CDR1 is LNHDA and CDR2 is SQIVND (reference sequence). Deletions cut 7 bases from V and 0 bases from J, with 12 bases between. The CDR3 is 15 residues long. In DNA, the CDR3 is TGTGCCAGTACCGAGGGACTTGCAACTAATGAAAAACTGTTTTTT. Amino acid sequence: CASTEGLATNEKLFF.

The V call is TRBV28, the J call TRBJ2-7; TRBD2 matches at 10 bases. With V trimmed by 2 bases and J by 3 bases, 10 bases remained unmatched. Looked up from germline, CDR1 is MDHEN and CDR2 is SYDVKM. The CDR3 contains 17 residues. The CDR3 loop is CASSLPAGGPVFYEQYF. DNA of the CDR3: TGTGCCAGCAGTTTACCAGCGGGAGGGCCGGTTTTCTACGAGCAGTACTTC.

The CDR3 here is CASSFPGSSLYEQYF. The CDR3 DNA is TGTGCCAGCAGTTTCCCCGGGAGTAGCTTATACGAGCAGTACTTC. This chain connects TRBV27 to TRBJ2-7; tentatively, D is TRBD2 (6 bases). V was trimmed by 3 bases and J by 4 bases, leaving 16 bases between them. CDR1 and CDR2 from the germline V gene are MNHEY and SMNVEV (reference sequence). This CDR3 has 15 residues.

The V call is TRBV7-9, the J call TRBJ1-2; 10 nucleotides match TRBD1. The germline gives CDR1 SEHNR, CDR2 FQNEAQ (reference sequence). The length of the CDR3 is 16 residues. Unmatched junction bases numbered 11, after V lost 5 bases and J lost 5 bases. The CDR3 sequence is CASSPVDEGQGYGYTF. The CDR3 DNA is TGTGCCAGCAGCCCAGTAGATGAGGGACAGGGGTATGGCTACACCTTC. Drawing the rest from reference TRBV7-9 and TRBJ1-2, the complete variable domain is DTGVSQNPRHKITKRGQNVTFRCDPISEHNRLYWYRQTLGQGPEFLTYFQNEAQLEKSRLLSDRFSAERPKGSFSTLEIQRTEQGDSAMYLCASSPVDEGQGYGYTFGSGTRLTVV.